Sequencing of this TCR beta chain was carried out in a study of blood T cell repertoires in COVID-19. Across the study: Samples representing acute and convalescent COVID-19 were sourced from the United States, Italy and Spain. PBMCs, B-cell-depleted T cells, or T cells provided the cDNA or gDNA that made up the material.

The V gene end was trimmed by 3 bases and the J gene end by 4 bases; junction bases not matched to a gene: 1. Germline CDR1 and CDR2: MNHEY and SMNVEV (reference sequence). The length of the CDR3 is 15 residues. Per the original methods: Estimated nucleated cell counts came from reference gene primer amplification. Using immunoSEQ multiplex PCR, the repertoire was profiled, and TCRdb retains in-frame clones only, with some absent. From that table come the V and J calls and clone size; the DNA was used to work out D and trimming. The data contain approximately 150,000 clones, 84% of them singletons. The V and J genes are TRBV27 and TRBJ2-3; 13 bases match TRBD2. The receptor was derived from a man aged 55 to 69 with acute or convalescent COVID-19. The specimen sequenced was peripheral blood. CDR3 in DNA: TGTGCCAGCAGTTTCACTAGCGGGGGGGCAGATACGCAGTATTTT. It codes for CASSFTSGGADTQYF.